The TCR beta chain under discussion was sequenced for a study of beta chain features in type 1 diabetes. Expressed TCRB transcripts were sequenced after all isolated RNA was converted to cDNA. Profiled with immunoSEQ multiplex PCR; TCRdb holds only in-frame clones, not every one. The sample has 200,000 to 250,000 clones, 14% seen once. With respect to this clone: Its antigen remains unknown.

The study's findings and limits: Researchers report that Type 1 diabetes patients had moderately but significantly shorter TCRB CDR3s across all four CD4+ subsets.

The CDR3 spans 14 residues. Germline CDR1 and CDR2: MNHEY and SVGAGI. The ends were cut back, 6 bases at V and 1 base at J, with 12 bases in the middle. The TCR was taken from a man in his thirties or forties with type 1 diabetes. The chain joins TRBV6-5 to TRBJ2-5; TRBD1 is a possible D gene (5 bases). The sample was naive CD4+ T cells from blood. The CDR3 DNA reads TGTGCCAGCAGGAGAACAGGTAGCCAAGAGACCCAGTACTTC. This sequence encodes CASRRTGSQETQYF.